In this sample, the clone carrying this TCR beta chain turned up many times. A single record per CDR3 protein comes from TCRdb applying MiXCR to the 5' RACE reads. The sample contains some 70,000 distinct CDR3 sequences, less than 15% of which appear only once. Sample time point: sample taken at primary tumor resection. Sequencing was performed on whole RNA extracted from tumor and nontumor lung tissue, or from frozen PBMC, and the material was left unsorted. The donors, around 71 patients with untreated early-stage non-small cell lung cancer, provided the samples. This sample was included in a study of spatial heterogeneity in lung cancer. The CDR3 sequence is 13 residues long. V lost 1 base and J 9 bases, leaving 10 bases between the germline ends.

The rearrangement uses TRBV12-3 or TRBV12-4 and TRBJ2-1; possible D gene TRBD2, 6 bases. This clonotype was sampled from a male donor with early-stage non-small cell lung cancer. Specimen: PBMCs, collected at surgery. CDR3 sequence reads: CASSLGLGTEQFF. Here the CDR3 DNA reads TGTGCCAGCAGTTTAGGACTAGGGACTGAGCAGTTCTTC.